Listed here are 17 T cell receptor beta chains from one sample, sequenced in a study of cytomegalovirus exposure and HLA in healthy donors. Primers: 60 Vbeta forward and 13 Jbeta reverse. Sequencing was performed with immunoSEQ multiplex PCR; in TCRdb, only in-frame clones are kept and a portion is missing. Of approximately 180,000 clones in the sample, 79% were seen once. Sequencing input: PBMCs. The receptors stem from a woman aged 50 to 60 in good health and CMV-seronegative.

This clone was detected a few times. V usage is TRBV7-2 and J usage is TRBJ1-1, with TRBD1 identical over 7 bases. This CDR3 has 14 residues. V lost 10 bases, J lost 4 bases, and 12 bases stayed unmatched. Germline loops: CDR1 SGHTA, CDR2 FQGNSA. CDR3 nucleotide sequence: TGTGCCACCCCGTTCGAAGGGGGCGGCACTGAAGCTTTCTTT. It translates to CATPFEGGGTEAFF.

The chain employs TRBV15 and TRBJ1-4, with unresolved D. Trimming pared 1 base from V and 0 bases from J, leaving 9 bases between. This CDR3 comprises 16 residues. Per the germline V gene, CDR1 is LNHNV and CDR2 is YYDKDF (reference sequence). CDR3 DNA sequence: TGTGCCACCAGCAGAGGCCACAGTGCAACTAATGAAAAACTGTTTTTT. Translating gives CATSRGHSATNEKLFF.

The V and J genes are TRBV5-1 and TRBJ2-7, with 10 bases lining up with TRBD1. Germline assignment: CDR1 SGHRS and CDR2 YFSETQ. The CDR3 runs 15 residues. J lost 2 bases, V lost 4 bases, and 6 bases had no gene match. CDR3: CASSLRQGATYEQYF. CDR3 coding DNA: TGCGCCAGCAGCCTGAGACAGGGGGCAACCTACGAGCAGTACTTC.

V and J are TRBV5-1 and TRBJ2-6; 9 bases agree with TRBD1. J was trimmed by 4 bases and V by 4 bases; bases with no gene match: 3. This CDR3 has 15 amino acids. CDR1 is SGHRS, CDR2 YFSETQ, per germline. CDR3 sequence (DNA): TGCGCCAGCAGCACAGGGGGCGCAGGGGCCAACGTCCTGACTTTC. This gives the protein CASSTGGAGANVLTF. Drawing the rest from reference TRBV5-1 and TRBJ2-6, the complete variable domain is KAGVTQTPRYLIKTRGQQVTLSCSPISGHRSVSWYQQTPGQGLQFLFEYFSETQRNKGNFPGRFSGRQFSNSRSEMNVSTLELGDSALYLCASSTGGAGANVLTFGAGSRLTVL.

There are a few counts of this clone. The chain joins TRBV2 to TRBJ1-1, with a weak D call TRBD1 (6 bases). Germline CDR1 reads SNHLY; CDR2 reads FYNNEI. This CDR3 contains 13 residues. Between the trimmed V and J ends, which lost 7 bases and 0 bases, there was a span of 9 bases. CDR3 nucleotide sequence: TGTGCCAGCATTAGACAGGTGAACACTGAAGCTTTCTTT. It yields the protein CASIRQVNTEAFF.

This clone has only one observation. V gene TRBV5-6 combines with J gene TRBJ2-5; D is undetermined. This CDR3 has 14 residues. From germline, CDR1 is SGHDT and CDR2 YYEEEE. The V and J ends lost 2 bases and 2 bases respectively, with 10 bases between them. The CDR3 region is CASSFNSPQETQYF. CDR3 nucleotide sequence: TGTGCCAGCAGCTTTAACAGCCCTCAAGAGACCCAGTACTTC.

The chain is built from TRBV5-6 and TRBJ2-7; possible D gene TRBD1, 5 bases. Trimming removed 4 bases from V and 5 bases from J, with 10 bases in between. CDR1 and CDR2 from the germline V gene are SGHDT and YYEEEE. This CDR3 comprises 12 residues. CDR3 nucleotide sequence: TGTGCCAGCAGCCAGGGTTTCCACGAGCAGTACTTC. Its protein is CASSQGFHEQYF.

Here the CDR3 DNA reads TGTGCCAGCAGCTTGGGACCCCAGGGGACCGGGGAGCTGTTTTTT. Translating gives CASSLGPQGTGELFF. The rearrangement joins TRBV5-5 to TRBJ2-2, with D perhaps matching TRBD1 (6 bases). The V end was cut by 0 bases, the J end by 5 bases, with 11 bases between. Germline V CDR1 and CDR2: SGHKS, YYEKEE (reference sequence). This CDR3 is 15 amino acids long.

This clone was recorded only once. V gene TRBV5-1 combines with J gene TRBJ2-3; 7 positions match TRBD1. Per the germline V gene, CDR1 is SGHRS and CDR2 is YFSETQ. The CDR3 is 14 residues long. The ends lost 0 bases at V and 6 bases at J; junction bases unmatched: 4. The CDR3 DNA reads TGCGCCAGCAGCTTGGCCGACAGGGAGGATACGCAGTATTTT. It translates to CASSLADREDTQYF. Together with reference TRBV5-1 and TRBJ2-3, the CDR3 gives the full variable domain: KAGVTQTPRYLIKTRGQQVTLSCSPISGHRSVSWYQQTPGQGLQFLFEYFSETQRNKGNFPGRFSGRQFSNSRSEMNVSTLELGDSALYLCASSLADREDTQYFGPGTRLTVL.

The gene calls are TRBV19 and TRBJ2-1, with 12 bases aligning to TRBD2. The germline CDR1 and CDR2 sequences are LNHDA and SQIVND (reference sequence). The CDR3 covers 16 residues. V shed 5 bases and J 0 bases; nucleotides not matched to a gene: 2. CDR3: CASSRTSGTSYNEQFF. In DNA, the CDR3 is TGTGCCAGTAGTCGGACTAGCGGGACCTCCTACAATGAGCAGTTCTTC.

The chain links TRBV5-1 to TRBJ2-2; D is possibly TRBD2 (5 bases). Germline CDR1 is SGHRS and CDR2 is YFSETQ. Trimming removed 2 bases from V and 7 bases from J, with 18 bases in between. The CDR3 has 16 residues. Written as DNA, the CDR3 is TGCGCCAGCAGCTTCGGGATTTTGGGGTTGGACGGGGAGCTGTTTTTT. It yields the protein CASSFGILGLDGELFF.

The rearrangement joins TRBV6-5 to TRBJ1-3; D unresolved. The CDR3 is 13 residues long. Germline V gives CDR1 MNHEY, CDR2 SVGAGI. Between the trimmed V and J ends, which lost 5 bases and 4 bases, there was a span of 9 bases. CDR3 DNA sequence: TGTGCCAGCAGTGAACGGGGAGGAAACACCATATATTTT. Its protein product is CASSERGGNTIYF.

V and J are TRBV28 and TRBJ1-3, with 8 bases fitting TRBD1. Germline CDR1 reads MDHEN; CDR2 reads SYDVKM. The CDR3 contains 14 residues. The ends lost 7 bases at V and 8 bases at J; junction bases unmatched: 10. CDR3 sequence (DNA): TGTGCCAGCACCCCGGGACAGGCAAAATACACCATATATTTT. Amino acid sequence: CASTPGQAKYTIYF.

This chain uses TRBV30 with TRBJ2-5; 7 bases agree with TRBD2. The CDR3 is 17 amino acids. Germline CDR1 GTSNPN, CDR2 SVGIG (reference sequence). Trimming at V came to 0 bases and at J to 2 bases, leaving 12 bases not matched to a gene. The chain's CDR3 is CAWSVGVLASGQETQYF. CDR3 sequence (DNA): TGTGCCTGGAGTGTAGGGGTCCTGGCTAGCGGACAAGAGACCCAGTACTTC.

The rearrangement joins TRBV7-9 to TRBJ2-7; the D gene is possibly TRBD1 (5 bases). The CDR3 has 13 amino acids. V shed 3 bases and J shed 4 bases, with 10 bases lying between them. Germline assignment: CDR1 SEHNR and CDR2 FQNEAQ (reference sequence). The CDR3 nucleotides read TGTGCCAGCAGCTTTCAGGGTGGGTACGAGCAGTACTTC. Residues: CASSFQGGYEQYF.

The CDR3 here is CASGLERDNWNTEAFF. DNA of the CDR3: TGTGCCAGCGGGTTAGAGAGGGACAATTGGAACACTGAAGCTTTCTTT. The chain joins TRBV21-1 to TRBJ1-1; the DNA was not used to check the table's D call, TRBD1. TRBV21-1 is described as a pseudogene. This CDR3 spans 16 amino acids.

The chain recombines TRBV5-1 with TRBJ2-2; tentative D call: TRBD2 (6 bases). Germline values: CDR1 SGHRS, CDR2 YFSETQ. V lost 0 bases, J lost 3 bases, and 9 bases lay in between. The length of the CDR3 is 15 residues. In DNA, the CDR3 is TGCGCCAGCAGCTTGGGGGACTCCCACACCGGGGAGCTGTTTTTT. As protein: CASSLGDSHTGELFF.